This T cell receptor (beta chain) was found in a study of shared clonotypes between healthy human individuals. Notes on the study in general: Naive subsets tended to show greater estimated richness than memory subsets. Sampling involved blood alone; tissue repertoires likely differ. Among donors, clonotype sharing was expected to be affected by sequencing depth.

In regard to this clone: As yet, its antigen is unknown. At the DNA level, this CDR3 is encoded by other sequences in the same sample as well.

The protocol was immunoSEQ multiplex PCR, while the TCRdb copy is restricted to in-frame clones and leaves out a portion. Of a few million clones listed, approximately 96% are singletons. The specimen was naive CD4+ T cells sorted from blood. Subset here: CD45RA+ positively selected. The sequence was collected from a man between 18 and 29 years old in good health.

CDR3 sequence reads: CASSPGQYNSPLHF. In nucleotides, the CDR3 is TGTGCCAGCAGCCCGGGACAATATAATTCACCCCTCCACTTT. V and J are TRBV5-4 and TRBJ1-6; TRBD1 might be the D (6 bases). Trimming removed 4 bases at V and 4 bases at J, with 9 bases between. The CDR3 length is 14 residues. In germline, CDR1 is SGHNT, CDR2 YYREEE (reference sequence). The entire variable domain, with the rest obtained from reference TRBV5-4 and TRBJ1-6, is as follows: ETGVTQSPTHLIKTRGQQVTLRCSSQSGHNTVSWYQQALGQGPQFIFQYYREEENGRGNFPPRFSGLQFPNYSSELNVNALELDDSALYLCASSPGQYNSPLHFGNGTRLTVT.